These 9 T cell receptor beta chains share one sample of origin, sequenced in a study of beta chain features in type 1 diabetes. The study's findings and limits: Significant though moderate, a shortening of TCRB CDR3s appeared in all four CD4+ subsets of Type 1 diabetes patients.

Antigen specificity for these receptors is unknown. Of the isolated RNA, all was reverse transcribed, and so the sequenced material was expressed TCRB transcripts. Clones were sequenced by immunoSEQ multiplex PCR, and TCRdb holds only the in-frame ones, with some missing. The sample yields about 250,000 clones, approximately 10% seen once. Sequenced sample: naive CD4+ T cells from blood. These receptors all stem from a man aged 25 to 45 with type 1 diabetes.

J is TRBJ2-3 and V is TRBV7-3; tentatively, D is TRBD1 (5 bases). Germline CDR1 is SGHTA and CDR2 is FQGTGA. The CDR3 contains 13 residues. Trimming shortened V by 5 bases and J by 9 bases, and 15 bases separated the two germline ends. CDR3 in amino acids: CASSPNTQGTQYF. For the CDR3, the DNA is TGTGCCAGCAGCCCGAACACTCAGGGAACGCAGTATTTT.

This clone was recorded a few times. The chain is built from TRBV5-6 and TRBJ1-1; D gene uncertain. The CDR3 extends over 12 amino acids. The germline CDR1 and CDR2 sequences are SGHDT and YYEEEE. V was clipped by 0 bases and J by 6 bases, with 6 bases between them. CDR3 sequence (DNA): TGTGCCAGCAGCTTGGAAGGAGCTGAAGCTTTCTTT. Translation gives CASSLEGAEAFF.

The CDR3 loop reads CASSKVRTYEQYF. CDR3 DNA: TGTGCCAGCAGCAAAGTACGGACATACGAGCAGTACTTC. The rearrangement links TRBV21-1 to TRBJ2-7; the D call in the table, TRBD1, was not verified against the DNA. TRBV21-1 is noted as a pseudogene. This CDR3 spans 13 amino acids.

The chain carries TRBV19 and TRBJ1-2; tentative D call: TRBD1 (6 bases). This CDR3 region has 11 residues. The germline V gene has CDR1 LNHDA and CDR2 SQIVND (reference sequence). The V and J ends lost 6 bases and 7 bases respectively, with 9 bases between them. CDR3 sequence reads: CASSLGGGYTF. The CDR3 nucleotides read TGTGCCAGTAGCCTAGGGGGTGGCTACACCTTC.

In this sample, this clone turned up a few times. V usage is TRBV28 and J usage is TRBJ2-5; 8 positions agree with TRBD2. Per germline, CDR1 MDHEN and CDR2 SYDVKM. The length of the CDR3 is 16 residues. V trimming: 6 bases; J trimming: 5 bases; junction bases outside the gene matches: 14. CDR3 bases: TGTGCCAGCAGCCCCGGGGGGGCGGGGGCCAGGGAGACCCAGTACTTC. Translating it yields CASSPGGAGARETQYF.

This clone turned up a few times. The V call is TRBV5-1, the J call TRBJ2-2; TRBD1 matches at 7 bases. There are 16 residues in the CDR3. Germline values: CDR1 SGHRS, CDR2 YFSETQ. With 4 bases clipped from V and 0 bases from J, the junction kept 6 bases outside the gene matches. CDR3 nucleotides: TGCGCCAGCAGCGGGCCCCAGGGGGCGAACACCGGGGAGCTGTTTTTT. This sequence encodes CASSGPQGANTGELFF.

The chain employs TRBV18 and TRBJ2-7, with D maybe TRBD2 (6 bases). The germline V and J ends were trimmed by 4 bases and 4 bases, with 11 bases remaining between them. The CDR3 is made up of 13 amino acids. Germline CDR1 is KGHSH and CDR2 is LQKENI. CDR3 DNA sequence: TGTGCCAGCTCACAGGGGACTGGATACGAGCAGTACTTC. Amino acid sequence: CASSQGTGYEQYF.

As concerns this clone: Different DNA sequences within this sample yield the same CDR3. V and J are TRBV9 and TRBJ2-5; D possibly corresponds to TRBD1 (8 bases). The CDR3 has 14 residues. Germline-derived CDR1 and CDR2 are SGDLS and YYNGEE. Trimming stripped 0 bases from V and 4 bases from J, with 10 bases between. CDR3 in amino acids: CASSVDRGGETQYF. The CDR3 bases are TGTGCCAGCAGCGTAGACAGGGGGGGAGAGACCCAGTACTTC.

This clone has more than one count but fewer than ten. The chain couples TRBV28 to TRBJ2-3; 7 positions agree with TRBD1. With V trimmed by 3 bases and J by 13 bases, 13 bases remained unmatched. Germline CDR1 reads MDHEN; CDR2 reads SYDVKM. The CDR3 consists of 14 residues. CDR3 coding DNA: TGTGCCAGCAGTTTCTCAATCCAGGGGGTATCGAAGTATTTT. Translation: CASSFSIQGVSKYF.